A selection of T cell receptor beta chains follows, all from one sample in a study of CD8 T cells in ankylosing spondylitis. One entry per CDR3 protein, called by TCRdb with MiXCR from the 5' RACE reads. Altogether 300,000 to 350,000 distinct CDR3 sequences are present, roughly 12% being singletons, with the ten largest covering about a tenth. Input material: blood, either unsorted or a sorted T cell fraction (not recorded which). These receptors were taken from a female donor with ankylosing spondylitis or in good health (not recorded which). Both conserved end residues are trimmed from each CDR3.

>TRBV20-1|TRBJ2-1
SAPARLSSYNEQF
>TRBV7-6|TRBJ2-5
ASSLIGGHIQETQY
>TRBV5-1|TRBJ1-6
ASSLEGAARSLH
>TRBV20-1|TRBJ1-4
SARSGILF
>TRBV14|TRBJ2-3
ASSQLSGRYTDTQY
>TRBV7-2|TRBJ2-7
ASSSRTATYEQY
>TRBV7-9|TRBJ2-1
ASSLGGLTNEQF
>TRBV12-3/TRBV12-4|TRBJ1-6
ASSPNLGDNSPLH
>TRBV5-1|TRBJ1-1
ASSFEGQTTTEAF
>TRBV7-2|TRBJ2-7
ASSKTSPYEQY
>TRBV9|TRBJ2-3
ASSVGTSGSTDTQY
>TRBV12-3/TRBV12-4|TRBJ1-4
ASSSPLMGQGGEKLF
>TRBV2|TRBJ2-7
ASRLRAGLSSYEQY
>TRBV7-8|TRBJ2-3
ASSTRQGAGNTQY
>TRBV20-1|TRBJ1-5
SASLSRGGNQPQH
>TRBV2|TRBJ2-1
ASGGNEQF
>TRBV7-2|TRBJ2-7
ASSPLGWRGEQY
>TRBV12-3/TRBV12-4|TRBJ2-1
ASRPGLGAYNEQF
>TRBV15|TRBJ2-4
ATSRHDRVFGIQY
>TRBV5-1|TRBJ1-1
ASTRVGANTEAF
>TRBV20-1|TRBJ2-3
SATQTPFGGEY
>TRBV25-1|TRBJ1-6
ASSQGAYNSPLH
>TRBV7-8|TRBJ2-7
ASSLVRRGRTYEQY
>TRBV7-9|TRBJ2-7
ASSTDGAYEQY
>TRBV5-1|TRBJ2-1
ASSLARDSGYNEQF
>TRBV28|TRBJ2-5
ASSLKQGWLETQY
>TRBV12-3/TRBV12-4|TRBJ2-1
ASSPSGSNYNEQF
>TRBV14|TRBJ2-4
ASSQFTGTSGNIQY
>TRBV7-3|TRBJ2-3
ASSQMGGTDTQY
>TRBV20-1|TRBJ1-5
SARDRQRGSHSNQPQH
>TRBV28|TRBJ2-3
ASSSPSGGTDTQY
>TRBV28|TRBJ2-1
ASSFPGLADRYNEQF
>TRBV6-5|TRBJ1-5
ASSYVGTGVQPQH
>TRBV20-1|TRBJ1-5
SAKARGVTGRNQPQH
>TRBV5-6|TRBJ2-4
ASERQGLAKNIQY
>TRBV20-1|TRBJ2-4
SGLGAKNIQY
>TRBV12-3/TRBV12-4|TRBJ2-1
ARSPTGVHFRYYNEQF
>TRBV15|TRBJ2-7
ATSRRTGEYEQY
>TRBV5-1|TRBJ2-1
ASSHGQGNNEQF
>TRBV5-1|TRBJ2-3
ASSERGLSTDTQY
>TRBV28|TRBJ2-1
ACNRGSVNEQF
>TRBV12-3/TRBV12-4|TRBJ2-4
ASSFGGTGNY
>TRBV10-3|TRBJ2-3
AISGVGATDTQY
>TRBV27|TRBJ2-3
ASSLEVNRGRTDTQY
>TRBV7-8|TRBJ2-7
ASSLTGHEQY
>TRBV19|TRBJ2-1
ASSIGGGSGRNNEQF
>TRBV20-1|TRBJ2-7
SASAGQYEQY
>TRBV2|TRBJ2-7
ASGDRGSSSYEQY
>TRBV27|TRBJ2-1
ASSFARTSGSLGNEQF
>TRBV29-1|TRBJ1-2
SGRSNSGYGYT
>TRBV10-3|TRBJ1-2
AITRTGDGYT